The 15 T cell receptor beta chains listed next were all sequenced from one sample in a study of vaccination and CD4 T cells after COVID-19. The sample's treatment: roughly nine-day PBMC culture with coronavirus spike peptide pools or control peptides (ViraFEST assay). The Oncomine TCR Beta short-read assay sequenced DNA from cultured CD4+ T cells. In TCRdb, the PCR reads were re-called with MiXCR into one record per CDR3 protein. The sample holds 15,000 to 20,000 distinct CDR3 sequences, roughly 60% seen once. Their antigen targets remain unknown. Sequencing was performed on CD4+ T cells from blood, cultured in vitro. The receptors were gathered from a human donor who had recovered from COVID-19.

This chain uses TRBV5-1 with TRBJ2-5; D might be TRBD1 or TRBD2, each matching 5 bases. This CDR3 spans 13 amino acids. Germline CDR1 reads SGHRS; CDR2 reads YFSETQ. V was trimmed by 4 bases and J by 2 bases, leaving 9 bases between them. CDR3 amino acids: CASSPGRQETQYF. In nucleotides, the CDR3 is TGCGCCAGCAGCCCGGGACGGCAAGAGACCCAGTACTTC.

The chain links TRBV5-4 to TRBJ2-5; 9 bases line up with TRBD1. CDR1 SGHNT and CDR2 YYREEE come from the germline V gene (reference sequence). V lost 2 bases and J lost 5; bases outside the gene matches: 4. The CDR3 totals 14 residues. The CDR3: CASSFTGGGETQYF. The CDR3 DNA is TGTGCCAGCAGCTTTACAGGGGGCGGCGAGACCCAGTACTTC.

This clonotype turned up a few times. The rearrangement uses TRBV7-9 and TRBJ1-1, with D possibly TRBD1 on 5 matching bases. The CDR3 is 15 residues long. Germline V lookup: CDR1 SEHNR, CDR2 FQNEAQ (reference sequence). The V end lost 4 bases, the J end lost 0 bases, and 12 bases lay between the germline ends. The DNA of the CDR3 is TGTGCCAGCAGCTCCCCCGGGACGGTGAACACTGAAGCTTTCTTT. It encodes CASSSPGTVNTEAFF.

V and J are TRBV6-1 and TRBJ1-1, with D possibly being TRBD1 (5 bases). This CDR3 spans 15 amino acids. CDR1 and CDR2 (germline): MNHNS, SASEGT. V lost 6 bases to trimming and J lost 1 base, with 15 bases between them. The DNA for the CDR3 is TGTGCCAGCAGAATTCAGGGAAACGGGAACACTGAAGCTTTCTTT. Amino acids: CASRIQGNGNTEAFF.

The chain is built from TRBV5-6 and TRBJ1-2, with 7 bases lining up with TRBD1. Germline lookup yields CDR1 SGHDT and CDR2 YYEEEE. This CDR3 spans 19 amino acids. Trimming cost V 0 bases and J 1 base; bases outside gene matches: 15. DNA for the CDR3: TGTGCCAGCAGCTTGGGGTTCTTGACGGAGGGGGCCCTTAACTATGGCTACACCTTC. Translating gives CASSLGFLTEGALNYGYTF.

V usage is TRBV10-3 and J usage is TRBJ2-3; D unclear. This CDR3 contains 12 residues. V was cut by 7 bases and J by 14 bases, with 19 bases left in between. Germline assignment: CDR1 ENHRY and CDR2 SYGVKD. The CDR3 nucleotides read TGTGCCATCATGGGTCTGGGTCCCCCCATGTATTTT. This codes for CAIMGLGPPMYF.

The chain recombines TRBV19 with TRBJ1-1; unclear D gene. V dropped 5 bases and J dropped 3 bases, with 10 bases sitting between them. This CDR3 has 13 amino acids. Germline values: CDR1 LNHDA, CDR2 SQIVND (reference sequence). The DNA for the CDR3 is TGTGCCAGTAGTTATTCCCAATACACTGAAGCTTTCTTT. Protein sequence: CASSYSQYTEAFF.

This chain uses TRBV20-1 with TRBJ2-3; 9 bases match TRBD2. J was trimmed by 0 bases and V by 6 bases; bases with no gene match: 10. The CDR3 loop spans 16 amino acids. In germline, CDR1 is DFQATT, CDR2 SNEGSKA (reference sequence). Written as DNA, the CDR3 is TGCAGTGCGCACCTAGCGGGGCCATACAGCACAGATACGCAGTATTTT. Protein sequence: CSAHLAGPYSTDTQYF.

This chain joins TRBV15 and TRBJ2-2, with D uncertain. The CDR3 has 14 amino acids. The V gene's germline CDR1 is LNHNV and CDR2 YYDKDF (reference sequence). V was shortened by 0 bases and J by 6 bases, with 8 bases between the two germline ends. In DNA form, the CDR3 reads TGTGCCACCAGCAGAGATTCCCGGTCCGGGGAGCTGTTTTTT. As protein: CATSRDSRSGELFF.

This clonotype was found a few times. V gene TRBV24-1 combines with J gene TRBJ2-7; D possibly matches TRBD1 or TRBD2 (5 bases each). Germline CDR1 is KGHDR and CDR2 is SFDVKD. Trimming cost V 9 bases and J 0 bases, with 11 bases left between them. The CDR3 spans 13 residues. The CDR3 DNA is TGTGCCACCGGGGACCGGAACTCCTACGAGCAGTACTTC. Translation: CATGDRNSYEQYF.

CDR3 region: CASSLTGVVPDTQYF. CDR3 nucleotide sequence: TGTGCCAGCAGCTTGACAGGGGTGGTTCCAGATACGCAGTATTTT. The chain couples TRBV25-1 to TRBJ2-3; 8 nucleotides match TRBD1. J lost 4 bases, V lost 6 bases, and 9 bases had no gene match. The CDR3 spans 15 residues. Germline V gene data show CDR1 as MGHDK and CDR2 as SYGVNS.

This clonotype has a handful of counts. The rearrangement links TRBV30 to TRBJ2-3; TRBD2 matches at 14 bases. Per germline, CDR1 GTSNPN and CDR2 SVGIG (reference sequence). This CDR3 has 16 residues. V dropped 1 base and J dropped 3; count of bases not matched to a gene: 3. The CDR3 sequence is CAWSGTSGRRTDTQYF. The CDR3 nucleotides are TGTGCCTGGAGTGGGACTAGCGGGAGGAGGACAGATACGCAGTATTTT.

The CDR3 sequence is CASSLRPASSYEQYF. In nucleotides, the CDR3 is TGTGCCAGCAGCTTACGTCCGGCCAGCTCCTACGAGCAGTACTTC. The chain carries TRBV7-3 and TRBJ2-7; D ambiguous. The CDR3 runs to 15 residues. With 2 bases removed from V and 0 bases from J, the gap between germline ends came to 11 bases. CDR1 and CDR2 from the germline V gene are SGHTA and FQGTGA.

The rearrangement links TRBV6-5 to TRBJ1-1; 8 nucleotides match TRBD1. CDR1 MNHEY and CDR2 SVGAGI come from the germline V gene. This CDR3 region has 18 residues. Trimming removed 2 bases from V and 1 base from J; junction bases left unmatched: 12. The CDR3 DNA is TGTGCCAGCAGTTACAACTTCCAGGGGGCGGGAAAGAACACTGAAGCTTTCTTT. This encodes CASSYNFQGAGKNTEAFF.

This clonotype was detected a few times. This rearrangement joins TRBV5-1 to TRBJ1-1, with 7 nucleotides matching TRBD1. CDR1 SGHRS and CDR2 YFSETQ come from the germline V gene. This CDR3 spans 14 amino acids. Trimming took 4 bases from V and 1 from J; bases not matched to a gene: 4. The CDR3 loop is CASSRDSQNTEAFF. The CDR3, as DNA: TGCGCCAGCAGCCGGGACAGTCAGAACACTGAAGCTTTCTTT.